This is a list of T cell receptor beta chains from one sample in a study of Ad26.COV2.S vaccination and SARS-CoV-2 variants. Repertoires were generated with immunoSEQ multiplex PCR, while TCRdb's copy carries only in-frame clones and drops some. In the table there are hundreds of thousands of clones, around 90% of which are singletons. The sequencing used peripheral blood, collected in a trial of Ad26.COV2.S vaccine versus placebo. Every receptor here comes from a person between 18 and 59 years old who received the Ad26.COV2.S COVID-19 vaccine or a placebo. Each CDR3 is given with its conserved first and last residue. Each record gives: V gene, clone size, D gene, J gene, CDR3 length, CDR3 protein, CDR3 DNA. The D gene is left open where the match is weak. Some rows have no size entry. The others give once, few or many, or a class for an expanded clone.

TRBV7-2	-	TRBD2	TRBJ2-3	15	CASSGTSGKPDTQYF	TGTGCCAGCAGCGGGACTAGCGGGAAGCCAGATACGCAGTATTTT
TRBV5-1	-	-	TRBJ2-5	13	CASSFEREETQYF	TGCGCCAGCAGCTTTGAACGAGAGGAGACCCAGTACTTC
TRBV10-2	-	TRBD1	TRBJ1-5	14	CASKQTGSEQPQHF	TGCGCCAGCAAGCAGACAGGGTCGGAACAGCCCCAGCATTTT
TRBV7-8	-	TRBD1	TRBJ2-3	15	CASGLRQGYTDTQYF	TGTGCCAGCGGCCTGAGACAGGGCTACACAGATACGCAGTATTTT
TRBV7-2	once	-	TRBJ1-1	12	CASSLGISEAFF	TGTGCCAGCAGCTTAGGAATCTCTGAAGCTTTCTTT
TRBV3-1/TRBV3-2	-	TRBD1	TRBJ2-1	13	CASSRDRGYEQFF	TGTGCCAGCAGCCGGGACAGGGGTTATGAGCAGTTCTTC
TRBV19	-	-	TRBJ1-5	13	CASAGRDNQPQHF	TGTGCCAGTGCAGGCAGGGACAATCAGCCCCAGCATTTT
TRBV10-1	-	TRBD1	TRBJ2-7	13	CASSPGQAYEQYF	TGCGCCAGCAGTCCGGGACAGGCCTACGAGCAGTACTTC
TRBV4-2	few	-	TRBJ1-5	16	CASSQALGTSNQPQHF	TGTGCCAGCAGCCAAGCGTTGGGGACCAGCAATCAGCCCCAGCATTTT
TRBV6-5	-	TRBD1	TRBJ2-7	14	CASSFTGATYEQYF	TGTGCCAGCAGTTTCACAGGGGCCACCTACGAGCAGTACTTC
TRBV18	few	TRBD2	TRBJ2-3	14	CASSPGTSADTQYF	TGTGCCAGCTCACCTGGGACTAGTGCAGATACGCAGTATTTT
TRBV24-1	-	-	TRBJ2-1	13	CATSVPPTDEQFF	TGTGCCACCAGTGTTCCCCCGACGGATGAGCAGTTCTTC
TRBV4-2	few	TRBD2	TRBJ2-7	12	CASRGGSYEQYF	TGTGCCAGCCGCGGGGGGAGCTACGAGCAGTACTTC
TRBV2	-	TRBD1	TRBJ1-1	15	CASRTGPYMNTEAFF	TGTGCCAGTAGGACAGGGCCCTATATGAACACTGAAGCTTTCTTT
TRBV7-9	-	-	TRBJ2-1	17	CASSLERASRSYNEQFF	TGTGCCAGCAGCTTAGAGCGGGCCAGTCGCTCCTACAATGAGCAGTTCTTC
TRBV29-1	-	-	TRBJ2-7	11	CSVEETYEQYF	TGCAGCGTTGAAGAAACCTACGAGCAGTACTTC
TRBV4-1	once	-	TRBJ2-1	13	CASSAWSTNEQFF	TGCGCCAGCAGCGCCTGGTCGACCAATGAGCAGTTCTTC
TRBV12-1	-	-	TRBJ2-3	17	CASSLARCGIRPDTQYF	TGTGCCAGCAGCTTGGCCCGGTGCGGGATAAGGCCAGATACGCAGTATTTT
TRBV18	-	-	TRBJ1-2	12	CASSSGVDGYTF	TGTGCCAGCTCAAGCGGGGTAGATGGCTACACCTTC
TRBV4-1	-	TRBD1	TRBJ2-3	15	CASSRTGTSTDTQYF	TGCGCCAGCAGCCGGACAGGGACTAGCACAGATACGCAGTATTTT
TRBV19	-	-	TRBJ2-5	12	CASSDPSGTQYF	TGTGCCAGTAGTGACCCTTCGGGGACCCAGTACTTC
TRBV7-3	-	TRBD1	TRBJ2-1	17	CASSSARGQSTYNEQFF	TGTGCCAGCAGCTCCGCTAGGGGACAGAGCACCTACAATGAGCAGTTCTTC
TRBV15	few	-	TRBJ2-7	12	CATSRDGYEQYF	TGTGCCACCAGCAGAGATGGGTACGAGCAGTACTTC
TRBV9	many	TRBD2	TRBJ2-5	15	CASSVGGLGEETQYF	TGTGCCAGCAGCGTCGGGGGACTAGGGGAAGAGACCCAGTACTTC
TRBV7-2	-	-	TRBJ1-5	13	CASSPGRDQPQHF	TGTGCCAGCAGCCCTGGCAGGGACCAGCCCCAGCATTTT
TRBV27	-	TRBD2	TRBJ2-3	17	CASSRPGLAGGPDTQYF	TGTGCCAGCAGTCGACCGGGACTAGCGGGGGGGCCCGATACGCAGTATTTT
TRBV24-1	-	-	TRBJ1-2	17	CATSDLLYWPDPYGYTF	TGTGCCACCAGTGATTTGCTATATTGGCCAGATCCTTATGGCTACACCTTC
TRBV5-1	-	TRBD1	TRBJ1-1	15	CASSLTRGQNTEAFF	TGCGCCAGCAGCTTGACCAGGGGGCAGAACACTGAAGCTTTCTTT
TRBV2	once	-	TRBJ2-7	14	CASRGSGFTYEQYF	TGTGCCAGCAGGGGGTCAGGGTTTACCTACGAGCAGTACTTC
TRBV6-2/TRBV6-3	-	-	TRBJ2-7	14	CASSYGSLPYEQYF	TGTGCCAGCAGTTACGGCAGTCTACCCTACGAGCAGTACTTC
TRBV30	-	-	TRBJ1-1	14	CAWNDRPMNTEAFF	TGTGCCTGGAATGACAGACCCATGAACACTGAAGCTTTCTTT